One and the same sample provided the 11 T cell receptor beta chains below, sequenced in a study of blood T cell repertoires in COVID-19. Assay used: immunoSEQ multiplex PCR; TCRdb lists only in-frame clones, some missing. The sample holds about 160,000 clones, 84% seen once. The sequenced sample consisted of peripheral blood. The source is a man aged 70-80 years with acute or convalescent COVID-19.

This chain uses TRBV2 with TRBJ2-1; possibly TRBD2 for D (5 bases). The length of the CDR3 is 13 residues. The germline V and J ends were trimmed by 6 bases and 5 bases, with 11 bases remaining between them. Looked up from germline, CDR1 is SNHLY and CDR2 is FYNNEI. As DNA, the CDR3 is TGTGCCAGCAGCCTCGGGCGGGACAATGAGCAGTTCTTC. This encodes CASSLGRDNEQFF.

For the CDR3, the DNA is TGTGCCAGCAGTGAGAGCCTGGGAGGGGATTGGGGGTACACCATATATTTT. This encodes CASSESLGGDWGYTIYF. The chain links TRBV6-1 to TRBJ1-3; TRBD1 might be the D (5 bases). The germline CDR1 and CDR2 sequences are MNHNS and SASEGT. The CDR3 loop spans 17 amino acids. V was cut by 3 bases and J by 8 bases, with 23 bases left in between.

The chain uses TRBV19 and TRBJ2-7; D is undetermined. Germline values: CDR1 LNHDA, CDR2 SQIVND (reference sequence). V lost 4 bases to trimming and J lost 1 base, with 14 bases between them. This CDR3 region has 15 residues. As DNA, the CDR3 is TGTGCCAGTAGTAACCAGGCACCACCTTCCTACGAGCAGTACTTC. Translated: CASSNQAPPSYEQYF.

This clone was picked up one time. DNA of the CDR3: TGTGCCAGCAGCGGGGACAGCTCCTACAATGAGCAGTTCTTC. Its translation is CASSGDSSYNEQFF. The V gene is TRBV7-9, the J gene TRBJ2-1; 7 positions agree with TRBD1. CDR3 length: 14 residues. Germline loops: CDR1 SEHNR, CDR2 FQNEAQ (reference sequence). Trimming cost V 5 bases and J 0 bases; bases outside gene matches: 1.

This clone was counted once. The CDR3 DNA follows: TGCGCCAGCAGCTTGGCTTTGACTAGCGGGAGGGAGCAGTACTTC. Its translation is CASSLALTSGREQYF. This chain uses TRBV5-1 with TRBJ2-7, with 13 bases that match TRBD2. The germline V gene has CDR1 SGHRS and CDR2 YFSETQ. The V gene end was trimmed by 0 bases and the J gene end by 7 bases; junction bases not matched to a gene: 4. This CDR3 region has 15 residues.

The chain employs TRBV5-4 and TRBJ2-3; possibly TRBD2 for D (6 bases). This CDR3 has 14 amino acids. CDR1 is SGHNT, CDR2 YYREEE, per germline (reference sequence). V lost 0 bases to trimming and J lost 6 bases, with 11 bases between them. The CDR3 DNA reads TGTGCCAGCAGCTTGGCGGGAGCGGGTGATACGCAGTATTTT. This sequence encodes CASSLAGAGDTQYF. Variable domain in full (rest from reference TRBV5-4 and TRBJ2-3): ETGVTQSPTHLIKTRGQQVTLRCSSQSGHNTVSWYQQALGQGPQFIFQYYREEENGRGNFPPRFSGLQFPNYSSELNVNALELDDSALYLCASSLAGAGDTQYFGPGTRLTVL.

This clone occurred a few times. V usage is TRBV5-1 and J usage is TRBJ1-1; D possibly corresponds to TRBD1 (5 bases). The germline V gene has CDR1 SGHRS and CDR2 YFSETQ. This CDR3 is 17 amino acids long. Trimming left V 2 bases short and J 2 bases short, with 19 bases between. CDR3 DNA: TGCGCCAGCAGCTTAGTCTTAGGGTTGCAGGGTAACACTGAAGCTTTCTTT. This translates into CASSLVLGLQGNTEAFF.

The V and J genes are TRBV7-2 and TRBJ2-1; TRBD2 matches at 15 bases. Trimming cost V 5 bases and J 4 bases; bases outside gene matches: 6. This CDR3 has 17 residues. Germline CDR1 reads SGHTA; CDR2 reads FQGNSA. CDR3 sequence reads: CASSGPGLAGGYNEQFF. CDR3 coding DNA: TGTGCCAGCAGCGGGCCGGGACTAGCGGGAGGTTACAATGAGCAGTTCTTC.

V usage is TRBV6-4 and J usage is TRBJ2-2; no clear D. V was shortened by 8 bases and J by 5 bases, with 12 bases between the two germline ends. CDR3 length: 13 residues. Germline assignment: CDR1 MRHNA and CDR2 SNTAGT. CDR3 sequence: CASQPSGTGELFF. In DNA, the CDR3 is TGTGCCAGCCAACCCTCCGGGACCGGGGAGCTGTTTTTT.

The J gene is TRBJ2-1, the V gene TRBV19; 9 positions match TRBD2. Unmatched junction bases numbered 8, after V lost 3 bases and J lost 8 bases. The CDR3 has 15 residues. Germline V CDR1 and CDR2: LNHDA, SQIVND (reference sequence). CDR3 coding DNA: TGTGCCAGTAGTATTGGGCTGGTAGCGGGAGATGAGCAGTTCTTC. Its protein product is CASSIGLVAGDEQFF.

As concerns this clone: At the DNA level, this CDR3 is encoded by other sequences in the same sample as well. The rearrangement uses TRBV28 and TRBJ2-7; 7 bases line up with TRBD2. CDR3 length: 13 residues. The V gene's germline CDR1 is MDHEN and CDR2 SYDVKM. With V trimmed by 5 bases and J by 2 bases, 3 bases remained unmatched. For the CDR3, the DNA is TGTGCCAGCAGTCCTAGCGGAACCTACGAGCAGTACTTC. Its protein product is CASSPSGTYEQYF. Looking up the rest from reference TRBV28 and TRBJ2-7 gives the full variable domain: DVKVTQSSRYLVKRTGEKVFLECVQDMDHENMFWYRQDPGLGLRLIYFSYDVKMKEKGDIPEGYSVSREKKERFSLILESASTNQTSMYLCASSPSGTYEQYFGPGTRLTVT.